The 26 T cell receptor beta chains below were found in one sample sequenced in a study of T cell responses to AZD1222 COVID-19 vaccine (dated by TCRdb to the early 2020s). What the time point label conveys for this sample: baseline before first vaccination. Library method: the immunoSEQ multiplex PCR assay. TCRdb holds this immuneACCESS table with in-frame rearrangements only. Some clones are missing; in checked studies, unresolved V genes explain under half, and the rest has no known cause. The sample has around 110,000 clones on record, more than 80% of them singletons. The top ten clones comprise under 7% of the sample. This sample comprised peripheral blood, obtained on day 0 of AZD1222 vaccination. These receptors were obtained from an adult in good health.

The rearrangement uses TRBV7-8 and TRBJ1-4; D is ambiguous. The CDR3 contains 16 residues. V lost 6 bases to trimming and J lost 1 base, with 15 bases between them. Per germline, CDR1 SGHVS and CDR2 FQNEAQ. The CDR3 protein is CASRVVGGGTNEKLFF. The CDR3 DNA is TGTGCCAGCAGAGTTGTGGGAGGTGGAACTAATGAAAAACTGTTTTTT.

The gene calls are TRBV7-3 and TRBJ1-2; 11 bases are shared with TRBD1. The V and J ends lost 1 base and 4 bases, in that order; junction bases with no gene match: 5. The germline CDR1 and CDR2 sequences are SGHTA and FQGTGA. The CDR3 has 16 residues. In DNA, the CDR3 is TGTGCCAGCAGCTTAAGACCCGGGACAGGGGGCTATGGCTACACCTTC. Protein sequence: CASSLRPGTGGYGYTF.

This chain links TRBV6-1 with TRBJ2-5; D is unclear. From germline, CDR1 is MNHNS and CDR2 SASEGT. The CDR3 is made up of 16 amino acids. V lost 3 bases, J lost 2 bases, and 16 bases lay in between. CDR3 sequence: CASSEQTGLTQETQYF. The DNA for the CDR3 is TGTGCCAGCAGTGAGCAAACCGGGCTGACGCAAGAGACCCAGTACTTC.

This clone was detected once. This chain links TRBV7-8 with TRBJ1-5; D unclear. This CDR3 region has 14 residues. Germline lookup yields CDR1 SGHVS and CDR2 FQNEAQ. V lost 5 bases, J lost 0 bases, and 8 bases lay in between. DNA for the CDR3: TGTGCCAGCAGCCCGCATGATAGCAATCAGCCCCAGCATTTT. It yields the protein CASSPHDSNQPQHF.

This rearrangement joins TRBV10-3 to TRBJ2-2; 10 bases align to TRBD1. This CDR3 comprises 16 residues. Per the germline V gene, CDR1 is ENHRY and CDR2 is SYGVKD. V trimming: 7 bases; J trimming: 4 bases; junction bases outside the gene matches: 9. The CDR3 is CAINPGQGRGTGELFF. CDR3 DNA sequence: TGTGCCATCAATCCGGGACAGGGGCGAGGCACCGGGGAGCTGTTTTTT.

The V gene is TRBV28, the J gene TRBJ2-3, with TRBD2 identical over 8 bases. V was clipped by 7 bases and J by 5 bases; unmatched bases: 11. The germline V gene encodes CDR1 MDHEN and CDR2 SYDVKM. The CDR3 loop spans 15 amino acids. The CDR3 coding sequence is TGTGCCAGCAAGCCGGGAGGGAAGAGTGTAGATACGCAGTATTTT. Its translation: CASKPGGKSVDTQYF.

The V gene is TRBV24-1, the J gene TRBJ2-2; 7 bases line up with TRBD1. The CDR3 has 17 amino acids. The germline V gene has CDR1 KGHDR and CDR2 SFDVKD. After removal of 3 bases from V and 2 bases from J, the junction contained 8 bases not matched to a gene. The CDR3 DNA sequence: TGTGCCACCAGTGATCTCTACAGGGGTGTTAACACCGGGGAGCTGTTTTTT. Its protein product is CATSDLYRGVNTGELFF.

The rearrangement uses TRBV14 and TRBJ1-6, with TRBD1 as a possible D gene (5 bases). V was trimmed by 2 bases and J by 9 bases, leaving 11 bases between them. The CDR3 runs 14 residues. The V gene's germline CDR1 is SGHDN and CDR2 FVKESK. CDR3 in DNA: TGTGCCAGCAGCCAACAGGGAGCCTTTTCACCCCTCCACTTT. This gives the protein CASSQQGAFSPLHF.

The chain recombines TRBV3-1 (or the pseudogene TRBV3-2) with TRBJ2-7; maybe TRBD2 (5 bases). The CDR3 totals 13 residues. Trimming left V 8 bases short and J 2 bases short, with 13 bases between. The germline CDR1 and CDR2 sequences are LGHDT and YNNKEL (reference sequence). The CDR3: CASLLGGTYEQYF. CDR3 nucleotide sequence: TGTGCCAGCCTCCTTGGAGGCACCTACGAGCAGTACTTC.

This chain connects TRBV10-3 to TRBJ2-7, with 7 nucleotides matching TRBD2. Germline trimming cut 6 bases from V and 7 bases from J; bases unmatched to any gene: 18. This CDR3 has 16 amino acids. CDR1 and CDR2 (germline): ENHRY, SYGVKD. The CDR3 sequence: CAIRLSGRETLGEQYF. CDR3 DNA sequence: TGTGCCATCAGGCTATCTGGGAGGGAAACTCTAGGGGAGCAGTACTTC.

The CDR3 bases are TGTGCCAGCAGTTACCAGACAGGGAGTACTGAAGCTTTCTTT. The encoded protein is CASSYQTGSTEAFF. The chain is built from TRBV6-2 or TRBV6-3 and TRBJ1-1; 7 bases fit TRBD1. Germline V gene sequence: CDR1 MNHEY, CDR2 SVGEGT. CDR3 length equals 14 residues. V shed 2 bases and J 5 bases; nucleotides not matched to a gene: 5.

This rearrangement joins TRBV29-1 to TRBJ2-1, with TRBD2 matching over 7 bases. Germline assignment: CDR1 SQVTM and CDR2 ANQGSEA. After removal of 2 bases from V and 8 bases from J, the junction contained 3 bases not matched to a gene. The CDR3 has 12 residues. The CDR3 is CSVEPLADEQFF. CDR3 nucleotide sequence: TGCAGCGTTGAACCCCTAGCGGATGAGCAGTTCTTC.

The gene calls are TRBV19 and TRBJ1-5; 10 positions match TRBD1. V gave up 5 bases and J gave up 0 bases; unmatched junction bases: 4. CDR3 size: 16 residues. Germline CDR1 LNHDA, CDR2 SQIVND (reference sequence). The CDR3 DNA reads TGTGCCAGTAGTGTCGGGACAGGGGCTAGCAATCAGCCCCAGCATTTT. Amino acid sequence: CASSVGTGASNQPQHF.

In this sample, this clone is medium-sized. The chain couples TRBV7-3 to TRBJ2-2; 9 bases match TRBD1. The V gene end was trimmed by 2 bases and the J gene end by 0 bases; junction bases not matched to a gene: 4. The CDR3 totals 17 residues. The germline V gene has CDR1 SGHTA and CDR2 FQGTGA. CDR3 sequence: CASSLGTGQTNTGELFF. CDR3 in DNA: TGTGCCAGCAGCTTAGGGACAGGGCAAACGAACACCGGGGAGCTGTTTTTT.

The chain links TRBV25-1 to TRBJ1-1; D call uncertain. Germline CDR1 reads MGHDK; CDR2 reads SYGVNS. Trimming stripped 6 bases from V and 0 bases from J, with 8 bases between. This CDR3 is built from 13 residues. The DNA for the CDR3 is TGTGCCAGCAGCCCCAGCCTGAACACTGAAGCTTTCTTT. Translation gives CASSPSLNTEAFF.

This sequence joins TRBV28 and TRBJ1-1; TRBD1 matches 7 bases. V was clipped by 4 bases and J by 4 bases; unmatched bases: 9. CDR1 and CDR2 (germline): MDHEN, SYDVKM. The CDR3 totals 15 residues. CDR3 coding DNA: TGTGCCAGCAGTTCCCTAGGGGGCTTCGGCACTGAAGCTTTCTTT. Translation: CASSSLGGFGTEAFF.

For the CDR3, the DNA is TGTGCCTGGAGGGGACTGGACAGGGCAAGACTTTCTAACTATGGCTACACCTTC. The encoded protein is CAWRGLDRARLSNYGYTF. The chain couples TRBV30 to TRBJ1-2, with TRBD1 matching 8 bases. The CDR3 covers 18 residues. The V gene end was trimmed by 3 bases and the J gene end by 0 bases; junction bases not matched to a gene: 15. Germline CDR1 reads GTSNPN; CDR2 reads SVGIG (reference sequence).

The chain has TRBV10-3 and TRBJ2-7; D is perhaps TRBD1 (6 bases). This CDR3 contains 15 residues. The germline V gene has CDR1 ENHRY and CDR2 SYGVKD. V was clipped by 3 bases and J by 2 bases, with 14 bases between them. CDR3 amino acids: CAISDPETGTYEQYF. The CDR3 DNA reads as TGTGCCATCAGTGATCCTGAGACAGGAACCTACGAGCAGTACTTC.

The V and J genes are TRBV11-2 and TRBJ2-1; 7 bases match TRBD1. The CDR3 runs to 13 residues. CDR1 is SGHAT, CDR2 FQNNGV, per germline. J was trimmed by 8 bases and V by 5 bases; bases with no gene match: 6. The CDR3 loop reads CASSRDRVDEQFF. The CDR3 bases are TGTGCCAGCAGCCGAGACAGGGTCGATGAGCAGTTCTTC.

V gene TRBV11-2 combines with J gene TRBJ1-1; 10 nucleotides agree with TRBD1. CDR1 is SGHAT, CDR2 FQNNGV, per germline. J lost 0 bases, V lost 5 bases, and 12 bases had no gene match. The CDR3 sequence is 18 residues long. The CDR3 region is CASSRGDRGADMNTEAFF. The CDR3 nucleotides are TGTGCCAGCAGCCGGGGGGACAGGGGCGCGGACATGAACACTGAAGCTTTCTTT.

The chain couples TRBV10-3 to TRBJ2-3; 12 nucleotides match TRBD2. This CDR3 is built from 15 residues. Trimming at V came to 6 bases and at J to 5 bases, leaving 6 bases not matched to a gene. Germline V gene data show CDR1 as ENHRY and CDR2 as SYGVKD. The CDR3 region is CAISLTSGRLDTQYF. Written as DNA, the CDR3 is TGTGCCATCAGCCTGACTAGCGGGAGACTAGATACGCAGTATTTT.

This chain joins TRBV29-1 and TRBJ2-7, with 7 nucleotides matching TRBD1. The J segment lost 2 bases and the V segment lost 6 bases, leaving 4 bases of the junction unmatched. From germline, CDR1 is SQVTM and CDR2 ANQGSEA. The CDR3 has 12 residues. The CDR3 is CSVGTAAYEQYF. The CDR3 bases are TGCAGCGTCGGGACAGCAGCCTACGAGCAGTACTTC.

The V gene is TRBV11-2, the J gene TRBJ1-1; D is unresolved. This CDR3 is built from 14 residues. Trimming took off 3 bases at V and 1 base at J, with 9 bases between the two ends. From germline, CDR1 is SGHAT and CDR2 FQNNGV. The CDR3 DNA follows: TGTGCCAGCAGCTTTCGAGGCGGGAACACTGAAGCTTTCTTT. Protein sequence: CASSFRGGNTEAFF.

The chain couples TRBV15 to TRBJ2-3, with 8 nucleotides matching TRBD2. CDR3 size: 18 residues. From germline, CDR1 is LNHNV and CDR2 YYDKDF (reference sequence). V gave up 2 bases and J gave up 5 bases; unmatched junction bases: 15. CDR3 in amino acids: CATSRPQTGGARGDTQYF. For the CDR3, the DNA is TGTGCCACCAGCAGACCACAGACGGGAGGGGCGCGAGGAGATACGCAGTATTTT.

The rearrangement joins TRBV9 to TRBJ2-7, with a tentative D call TRBD1 (6 bases). Trimming took off 1 base at V and 3 bases at J, with 14 bases between the two ends. Looked up from germline, CDR1 is SGDLS and CDR2 is YYNGEE. This CDR3 region has 15 residues. CDR3: CASSVPHRVGYEQYF. The CDR3 bases are TGTGCCAGCAGCGTACCGCACAGGGTAGGCTACGAGCAGTACTTC.

The chain employs TRBV10-3 and TRBJ2-5, with 12 bases lining up with TRBD2. Per the germline V gene, CDR1 is ENHRY and CDR2 is SYGVKD. The CDR3 runs 14 residues. V was clipped by 5 bases and J by 3 bases; unmatched bases: 1. The CDR3 sequence is CAISRTSGKETQYF. As DNA, the CDR3 is TGTGCCATCAGTCGGACTAGCGGGAAAGAGACCCAGTACTTC.